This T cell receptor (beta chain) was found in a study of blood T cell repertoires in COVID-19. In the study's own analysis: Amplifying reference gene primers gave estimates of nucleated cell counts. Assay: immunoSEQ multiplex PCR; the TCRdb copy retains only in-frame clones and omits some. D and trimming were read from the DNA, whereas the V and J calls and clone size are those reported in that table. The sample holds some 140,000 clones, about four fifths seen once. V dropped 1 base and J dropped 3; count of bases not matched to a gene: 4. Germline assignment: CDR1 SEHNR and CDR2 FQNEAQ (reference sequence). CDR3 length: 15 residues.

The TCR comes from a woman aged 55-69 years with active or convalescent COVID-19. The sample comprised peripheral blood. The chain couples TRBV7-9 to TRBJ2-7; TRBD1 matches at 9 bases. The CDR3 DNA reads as TGTGCCAGCAGCTTAGGGGACAGGGTGGTCTACGAGCAGTACTTC. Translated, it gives CASSLGDRVVYEQYF. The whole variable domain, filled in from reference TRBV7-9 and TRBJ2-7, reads DTGVSQNPRHKITKRGQNVTFRCDPISEHNRLYWYRQTLGQGPEFLTYFQNEAQLEKSRLLSDRFSAERPKGSFSTLEIQRTEQGDSAMYLCASSLGDRVVYEQYFGPGTRLTVT.